Given below is one T cell receptor beta chain in context. Antigen unknown. CDR1 is SGHTS, CDR2 YDEGEE, per germline. The CDR3 consists of 16 residues. V was clipped by 0 bases and J by 2 bases; unmatched bases: 5. CD4+ T cells from unexposed donors were obtained before the COVID-19 pandemic (2011-2018). The sample belongs to a study of CD4 T cells in relation to SARS-CoV-2 and coronaviruses. Study outcomes and limitations: The assay detects memory recall responses, not culture-primed primary responses.

The protocol was immunoSEQ multiplex PCR, while the TCRdb copy is restricted to in-frame clones and leaves out a portion. The sample includes roughly 63,000 clones, approximately 94% of them seen just once. The receptor's source is a human donor in good health. The sequenced sample consisted of naive CD4+ T cells from PBMCs. Subset given: naive CD4+ T cells isolated by negative enrichment. The rearrangement uses TRBV5-8 and TRBJ1-2; TRBD1 agrees at 9 bases. The CDR3 nucleotides read TGTGCCAGCAGCTTGGGAAGGACAGGGGCGAACTATGGCTACACCTTC. It encodes CASSLGRTGANYGYTF.